The rows below give T cell receptor beta chains drawn from one sample of a study of PD-L1 blockade in urothelial cancer. Sequencing was performed with immunoSEQ multiplex PCR; in TCRdb, only in-frame clones are kept and a portion is missing. The sample lists 70,000 to 85,000 clones, around 90% occurring once. This material consisted of PBMCs, taken around atezolizumab (anti-PD-L1) treatment. The source is a man aged 65 to 85 with urothelial cancer. The conserved cysteine and the conserved F or W are not part of the CDR3 here. The order of the fields is CDR3 length, V gene, CDR3 protein.

12	TRBV25-1	ASSEPGSNQPQH
10	TRBV5-5	ASSWDIYEQY
12	TRBV6-1	ASSEMLGQAEAF
13	TRBV9	ASASGDSSGNTIY
13	TRBV5-1	ASSSRGPEGYGYT
13	TRBV10-3	AISARTSGPNIQY
17	TRBV5-6	ASSVRDIGTSGRSGTQY
13	TRBV27	ASSLGQTANYGYT
12	TRBV19	ASKRERNTGELF
14	TRBV13	ASSLEGLAGINEQF
15	TRBV19	ASTNRGLIGTNEKLF
10	TRBV10-1	ARGTTYNEQF
13	TRBV7-9	ASSRGRDRVETQY
12	TRBV4-1	ASSRGLNTGELF
11	TRBV27	ATRDGWNTEAF
12	TRBV27	ASSFDRTNTEAF
12	TRBV27	ASSLGSGLGQQY
12	TRBV19	ASSTAGLMTEAF
14	TRBV7-9	AHSSGLAGDTGELF
11	TRBV5-5	ASSPVGRETQY
11	TRBV5-1	ASSLGDWREQY
15	TRBV5-6	ASSRGPGQGAIGELF
13	TRBV27	ASSLRWGGDTEAF
11	TRBV6-6	ASSYYGGTEAF
11	TRBV13	ASSRGLAGEQY
13	TRBV6-1	ASSHREGQYNEQF
12	TRBV6-6	ASRTGQTNEKLF
16	TRBV5-1	ASSLNPMTGVVSTEAF
13	TRBV11-2	ASSQPLAGGSEQF
13	TRBV28	ASSFSDRVAYGYT
10	TRBV5-5	ASSLPEVKQY
13	TRBV6-6	ASSPTRDRAYGYT
15	TRBV5-6	ASTTSGLAGGGETQY
12	TRBV9	ASSGSGYQETQY
14	TRBV9	ASSVGLAGLTDTQY
11	TRBV29-1	SVRLAGQGEQY
17	TRBV28	ASSLSAGTGKTVGEKLF
11	TRBV5-6	ASSLNIGEKLF
12	TRBV28	ASRTSGSVGTQY
11	TRBV30	AWSVDYPYEQY
13	TRBV7-9	ASSLAGGGVYGYT
21	TRBV9	ASSVDPGTSGRATGGARNEQF
14	TRBV5-1	ASSLGLRAAYNEQF
12	TRBV7-9	ASSRPDRNTEAF
12	TRBV6-1	ATATGGSSYEQY
14	TRBV27	ASSLVGTSGTYEQY
15	TRBV5-1	ASSLEGTDSGANVLT
14	TRBV5-4	ASSLVGLATTGELF
12	TRBV5-8	ASSYYRSYNEQF
17	TRBV19	ASSIGFRDRANPNYGYT
13	TRBV5-4	ASSLDRPKVGGYT
13	TRBV27	ASSDLAGGPSEQF
13	TRBV1	TSEPSPSSYNEQF
16	TRBV5-1	ASRSGTGASLSYNEQF